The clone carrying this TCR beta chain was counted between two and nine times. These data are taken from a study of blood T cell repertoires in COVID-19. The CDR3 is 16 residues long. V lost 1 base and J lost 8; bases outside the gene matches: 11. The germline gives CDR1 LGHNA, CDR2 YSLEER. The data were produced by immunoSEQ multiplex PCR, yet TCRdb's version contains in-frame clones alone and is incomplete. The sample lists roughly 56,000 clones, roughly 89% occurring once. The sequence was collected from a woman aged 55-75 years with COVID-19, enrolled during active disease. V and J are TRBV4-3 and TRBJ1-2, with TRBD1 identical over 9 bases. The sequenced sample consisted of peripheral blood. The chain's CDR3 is CASSQVQGAIRSGYTF. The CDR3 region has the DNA TGCGCCAGCAGCCAAGTACAGGGGGCAATACGCAGCGGCTACACCTTC.